This section outlines one T cell receptor (beta chain) sequence together with its context. The record originates from a study of blood T cell repertoires in COVID-19. Looking at the study overall: Samples of COVID-19 (acute and convalescent) were obtained from the United States, Italy and Spain. T cells, B-cell-depleted T cells, or PBMCs supplied cDNA or gDNA.

Germline assignment: CDR1 MDHEN and CDR2 SYDVKM. The CDR3 covers 16 residues. V dropped 4 bases and J dropped 5 bases, with 19 bases sitting between them. Under the authors' procedure: Using reference gene primer amplification, nucleated cell counts were estimated. Sequencing was performed with immunoSEQ multiplex PCR; in TCRdb, only in-frame clones are kept and a portion is missing. That table is the source of V, J and clone size, and D and trimming were worked out from the DNA. The data contain fewer than 100,000 clones, more than 75% of them singletons. Material: peripheral blood. The sequence was obtained from a human donor with acute or convalescent COVID-19. The donor label of this sample is uncertain. The chain links TRBV28 to TRBJ2-3; TRBD1 might be the D (5 bases). The CDR3 DNA sequence: TGTGCCAGCAGTTCCCCGCACGACCAGGGCAGAGATACGCAGTATTTT. The encoded protein is CASSSPHDQGRDTQYF.